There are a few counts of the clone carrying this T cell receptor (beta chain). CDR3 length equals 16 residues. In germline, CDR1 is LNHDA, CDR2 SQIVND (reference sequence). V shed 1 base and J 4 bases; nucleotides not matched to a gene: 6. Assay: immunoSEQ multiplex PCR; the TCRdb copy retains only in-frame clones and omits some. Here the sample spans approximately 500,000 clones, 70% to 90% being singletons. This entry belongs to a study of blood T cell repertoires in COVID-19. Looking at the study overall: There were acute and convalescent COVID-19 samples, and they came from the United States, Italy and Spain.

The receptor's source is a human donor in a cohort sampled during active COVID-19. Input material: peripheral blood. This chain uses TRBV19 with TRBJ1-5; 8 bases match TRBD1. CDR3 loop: CASSIGDRGWNQPQHF. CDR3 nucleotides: TGTGCCAGTAGTATAGGCGACAGGGGATGGAATCAGCCCCAGCATTTT.